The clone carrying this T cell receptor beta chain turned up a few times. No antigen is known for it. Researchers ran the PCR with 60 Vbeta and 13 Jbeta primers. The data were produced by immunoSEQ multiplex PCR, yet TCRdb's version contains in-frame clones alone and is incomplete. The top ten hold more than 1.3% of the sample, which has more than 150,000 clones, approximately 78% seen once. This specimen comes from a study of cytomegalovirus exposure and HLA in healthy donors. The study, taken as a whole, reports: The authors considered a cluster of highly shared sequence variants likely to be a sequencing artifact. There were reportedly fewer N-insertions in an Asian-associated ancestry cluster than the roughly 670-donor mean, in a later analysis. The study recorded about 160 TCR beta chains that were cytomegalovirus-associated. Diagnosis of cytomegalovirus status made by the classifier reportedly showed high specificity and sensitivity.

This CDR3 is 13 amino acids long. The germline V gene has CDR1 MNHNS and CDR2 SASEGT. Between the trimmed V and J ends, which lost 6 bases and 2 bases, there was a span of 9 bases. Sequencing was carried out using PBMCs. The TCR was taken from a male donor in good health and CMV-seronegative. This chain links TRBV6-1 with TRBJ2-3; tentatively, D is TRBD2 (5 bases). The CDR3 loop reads CASRRTVTDTQYF. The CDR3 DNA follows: TGTGCCAGCAGGAGGACTGTCACAGATACGCAGTATTTT.